Here is one TCR beta chain with its context. The source of the sample is a study of T-cell memory formation after mild COVID-19. Each CDR3 protein gets one entry after TCRdb re-called the 5' RACE reads with MiXCR. The sample has just over 350,000 distinct CDR3 sequences, approximately 15% seen once. V was clipped by 6 bases and J by 5 bases; unmatched bases: 11. The CDR3 length is 16 residues. Germline CDR1 reads SGHAT; CDR2 reads FQNNGV. The source is a young man who had mild COVID-19 (a few samples of this study predate the infection). Cell type and time point are not known. Sequencing was done on a sample of PBMCs or a T cell subset sorted from them (not recorded which). V gene TRBV11-2 combines with J gene TRBJ2-1; TRBD1 agrees at 9 bases. This CDR3 is CASRGAQGASNNEQFF. CDR3 nucleotide sequence: TGTGCCAGCAGAGGAGCACAGGGGGCATCGAACAATGAGCAGTTCTTC. Filled out from reference TRBV11-2 and TRBJ2-1, the complete variable domain reads EAGVAQSPRYKIIEKRQSVAFWCNPISGHATLYWYQQILGQGPKLLIQFQNNGVVDDSQLPKDRFSAERLKGVDSTLKIQPAKLEDSAVYLCASRGAQGASNNEQFFGPGTRLTVL.